This T cell receptor (beta chain) was identified in a study of a mutant IDH1 vaccine in newly diagnosed glioma (dated by TCRdb to the early 2020s). About the investigation overall: Vaccination was initiated 4-6 weeks after radiotherapy alone, or concurrently with temozolomide cycles in the chemotherapy-containing groups. Of the 32 patients who were treated, about 62% were male and around 40% were female, and the mean age was roughly 40 years. Prior to enrollment, patients had been given standard therapy consisting of radiotherapy alone, temozolomide alone, or radiochemotherapy with temozolomide, with the combination given to most patients. The week-35 safety follow-up was designated visit V12, and the week-47 end of study was designated visit V13. Peripheral blood samples were drawn at six visits, namely V03 (baseline), V05, V07, V10, V12 and V13. Longitudinal TCRB deep sequencing was done for 25 treated patients, wherever samples were available for exploratory analyses. The study at large found these results: It was noted by the authors that analyses of patient blood samples could not be reproduced owing to sample limitations. Selection of PBMC samples for TCRB deep sequencing was based on availability. Across multiple MHC alleles, vaccine-induced immune responses were seen in around 93% of patients. Changes in the top peripheral T cell clonotypes picked up by TCRB sequencing did not appear to be linked to pseudoprogression.

Libraries came from the immunoSEQ multiplex PCR assay. Rearranged TCR beta chain sequences were amplified using the hsTCRB Kit according to the manufacturer's protocol. An Illumina MiSeq was used to sequence the TCRB libraries. In the authors' own workflow: The proprietary platform of the kit vendor was used for demultiplexing, trimming and gene mapping. The source is immuneACCESS, and TCRdb retained only in-frame sequences with V and J called. Part of the clones is not carried over; for the studies checked, unresolved V genes explain less than half of this, and the remainder is unexplained. Clonal size and the V and J genes are those of that table, whereas D and trimming came from the DNA. This sample has tens of thousands of clones in its table, and around 87% of those were observed once. The top ten clones comprise about 2% of the sample. From the cysteine up to the phenylalanine, the CDR3 has a length of 15 residues. Kept here is only the CDR3 DNA, which spans 45 bases and is read in frame from base 1. The germline V gene (reference sequence) provides CDR1 LNHDA and CDR2 SQIVND. Trimming removed 3 bases from V and 0 bases from J; the gene matches leave 5 bases unexplained.

This clone occurred once. What antigen it recognizes has not been identified. No much larger clonotype is one base removed from it; base qualities were not supplied. In the paper's terms, the time point label means: week 35, safety follow-up. Each vaccine dose, consisting of 300 ug of a 20-mer mutant IDH1 peptide in Montanide, was administered subcutaneously with topical imiquimod. Across visits V03 through V10, patients got a total of eight vaccinations, given in weeks 1, 3, 5, 7, 11, 15, 19 and 23. The donors had newly diagnosed IDH1-mutant astrocytomas of WHO grade 3 or 4 that showed loss of nuclear ATRX. The samples were drawn from NOA16, a multicentre, single-arm, open-label phase I trial in Germany that tested a mutant IDH1 peptide vaccine in humans for the first time. The DNeasy Blood and Tissue Kit was used to extract genomic DNA from EDTA blood for TCRB sequencing.

Recombination linked TRBV19 to TRBJ2-7, and 7 junctional nucleotides match TRBD2. The sequences come from PBMCs, collected from a glioma patient whose treatment included an IDH1 peptide vaccine. This clonotype originated in a man aged 30 to 45 with glioma. The CDR3 is CASSISSGSSYEQYF. At the DNA level, the sequence is TGTGCCAGTAGTATTTCTAGCGGCAGCTCCTACGAGCAGTACTTC.